This TCR beta chain stems from a study of T cells in Graves' hyperthyroidism and ophthalmopathy. In its sample, this clonotype was seen a few times. PBMCs stemmed from around 10 ml fresh peripheral blood. TCR beta CDR3 regions were amplified from RNA transcripts. Carried out on the TCR CDR3, a first-round RT-PCR used the HTBI primer set. TCRdb re-called the multiplex PCR reads with MiXCR, one entry per CDR3 protein. The profile shows about 560,000 distinct CDR3 sequences, over 15% of them singletons. After removal of 0 bases from V and 4 bases from J, the junction contained 6 bases not matched to a gene. The CDR3 contains 17 residues. Germline V gene data show CDR1 as MGHRA and CDR2 as YSYEKL.

The V call is TRBV4-1, the J call TRBJ2-1; 10 bases fit TRBD2. The origin of this receptor is a woman younger than 35 with Graves' hyperthyroidism. Sequencing used blood. CDR3 protein: CASSQEGGLAKYNEQFF. The DNA for the CDR3 is TGCGCCAGCAGCCAAGAAGGGGGACTAGCGAAATACAATGAGCAGTTCTTC.